This T cell receptor (beta chain) was captured in a study of regulatory dendritic cells for organ transplantation. Germline V gene data show CDR1 as MNHNS and CDR2 as SASEGT. Trimming removed 6 bases from V and 5 bases from J; junction bases left unmatched: 8. The CDR3 has 15 residues. TCRdb's copy holds only in-frame clones and misses some; the assay was immunoSEQ multiplex PCR. Of over 20,000 clones in the sample, about 70% are singletons; the top ten hold 0.75% to 0.95%. The chain uses TRBV6-1 and TRBJ2-1; 9 bases align to TRBD1. The origin of this receptor is a human donor in good health. The source material was memory CD4+ T cells from blood. Subset given: CD45RO+ memory T cells. CDR3 in amino acids: CASSQQGAKNNEQFF. The DNA of the CDR3 is TGTGCCAGCAGCCAACAGGGGGCGAAGAACAATGAGCAGTTCTTC.